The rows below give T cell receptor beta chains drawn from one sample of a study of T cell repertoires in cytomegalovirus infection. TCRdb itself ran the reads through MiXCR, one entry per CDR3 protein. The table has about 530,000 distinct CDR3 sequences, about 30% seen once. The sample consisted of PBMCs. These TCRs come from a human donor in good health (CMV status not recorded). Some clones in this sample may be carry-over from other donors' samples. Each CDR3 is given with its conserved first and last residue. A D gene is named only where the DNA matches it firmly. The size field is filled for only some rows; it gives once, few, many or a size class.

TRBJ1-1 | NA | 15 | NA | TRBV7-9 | TGTGCCAGCAGCATTGATCGGGCCCGGAACACTGAAGCTTTCTTT | CASSIDRARNTEAFF
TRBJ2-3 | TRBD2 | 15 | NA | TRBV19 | TGTGCCAGTAGTATGACGGGAGGGATCACAGATACGCAGTATTTT | CASSMTGGITDTQYF
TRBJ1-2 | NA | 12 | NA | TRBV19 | TGTGCCAGTAACATGGACCGGCGGGGCTACACCTTC | CASNMDRRGYTF
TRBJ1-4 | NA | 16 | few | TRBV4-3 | TGCGCCAGCAGCCAATCCCCGAACGACCGTAATGAAAAACTGTTTTTT | CASSQSPNDRNEKLFF
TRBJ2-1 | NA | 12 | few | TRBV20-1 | TGCAGTGCTGTAGCGTTCAGCAATGAGCAGTTCTTC | CSAVAFSNEQFF
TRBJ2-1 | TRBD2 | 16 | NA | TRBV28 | TGTGCCAGCATCACTAGCGGGAGCCGATCCTACAATGAGCAGTTCTTC | CASITSGSRSYNEQFF
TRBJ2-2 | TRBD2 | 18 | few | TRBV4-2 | TGTGCCAGCAGCCAAGAAACCCGGACTAGCGGGGACACCGGGGAGCTGTTTTTT | CASSQETRTSGDTGELFF
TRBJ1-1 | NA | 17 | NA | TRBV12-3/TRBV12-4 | TGTGCCAGCAGTTTGGCAAAGCCACACGACATGAACACTGAAGCTTTCTTT | CASSLAKPHDMNTEAFF
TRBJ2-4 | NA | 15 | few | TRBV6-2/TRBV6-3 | TGTGCCAGCAGTTACCGGACGGTAGCCAAAAACATTCAGTACTTC | CASSYRTVAKNIQYF
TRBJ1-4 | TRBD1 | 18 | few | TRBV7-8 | TGTGCCAGCAGCCCAGACCGGGACAGTATTAGGAACGGTGAAAAACTGTTTTTT | CASSPDRDSIRNGEKLFF
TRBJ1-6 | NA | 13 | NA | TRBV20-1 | TGCAGTGCTAGATGGGGGTATAATTCACCCCTCCACTTT | CSARWGYNSPLHF
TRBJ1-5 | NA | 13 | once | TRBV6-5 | TGTGCCAGCAGACCGTATAGCAATCAGCCCCAGCATTTT | CASRPYSNQPQHF
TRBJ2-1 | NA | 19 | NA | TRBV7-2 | NA | CASSQFRQAVSGQGNEQFF
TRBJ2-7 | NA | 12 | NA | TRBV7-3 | TGTGCCAGCAGCTCAGACGGCTACGAGCAGTACTTC | CASSSDGYEQYF
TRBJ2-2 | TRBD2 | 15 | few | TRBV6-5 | TGTGCCACCGGACTAGCGGGAGTTCAAACCGGGGAGCTGTTTTTT | CATGLAGVQTGELFF
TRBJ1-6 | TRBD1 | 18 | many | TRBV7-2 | TGTGCCAGCAGCGGACGGGACAGGGCAATCCTTTTTAATTCACCCCTCCACTTT | CASSGRDRAILFNSPLHF
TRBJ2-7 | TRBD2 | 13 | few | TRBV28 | TGTGCCAGCACCCCGGCGGGAGAGGGTGAGCAGTACTTC | CASTPAGEGEQYF
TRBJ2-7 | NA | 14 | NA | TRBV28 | TGTGCCAGCAGGCCTGTAACTACAACCTACGAGCAGTACTTC | CASRPVTTTYEQYF
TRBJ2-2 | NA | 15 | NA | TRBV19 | TGTGCCAGTATCGGGTCGGGAGTTGGGACCGGGGAGCTGTTTTTT | CASIGSGVGTGELFF
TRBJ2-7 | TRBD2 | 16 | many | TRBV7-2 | TGTGCCAGCAGCTTAGGGCCTAGCGGGAGGGTCCACGAGCAGTACTTC | CASSLGPSGRVHEQYF
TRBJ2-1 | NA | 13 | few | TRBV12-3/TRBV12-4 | TGTGCCAGCAGACCGGGACCGGTCCATGAGCAGTTCTTC | CASRPGPVHEQFF
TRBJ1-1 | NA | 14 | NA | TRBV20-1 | TGCAGTGCTAGAGATTTGGCGGAGAACACTGAAGCTTTCTTT | CSARDLAENTEAFF
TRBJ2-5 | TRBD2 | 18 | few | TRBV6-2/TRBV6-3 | TGTGCCAGCAGTTACTCGAAATGGACTAGCGGGAAGGGAGAGACCCAGTACTTC | CASSYSKWTSGKGETQYF
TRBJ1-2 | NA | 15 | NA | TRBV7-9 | TGTGCCAGCAGCCCAACCACCGGACCTTTCTATGGCTACACCTTC | CASSPTTGPFYGYTF
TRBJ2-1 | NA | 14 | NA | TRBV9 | TGTGCCAGCAGCGTCCCTACGATGAGTGGAGAGCAGTTCTTC | CASSVPTMSGEQFF
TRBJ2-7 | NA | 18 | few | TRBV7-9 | TGTGCCAGCAGCTTAGAGGGGTTCGTTGGGGGATGGAGCGACGAGCAGTACTTC | CASSLEGFVGGWSDEQYF
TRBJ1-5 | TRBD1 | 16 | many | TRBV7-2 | TGTGCCAGCAGCCCGACAGGGGCTCTAGGGGGTCAGCCCCAGCATTTT | CASSPTGALGGQPQHF
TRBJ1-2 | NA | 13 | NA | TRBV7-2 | TGTGCCAGCAGCTTATGGACCTCGGATGGCTACACCTTC | CASSLWTSDGYTF
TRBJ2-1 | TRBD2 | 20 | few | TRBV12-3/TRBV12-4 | TGTGCCAGCAGTTCCCCCGGGACAGGGGATCCTAGCGGGAGGGCTGATGAGCAGTTCTTC | CASSSPGTGDPSGRADEQFF
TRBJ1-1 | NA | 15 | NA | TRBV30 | TGTGCCGGGGGGGGCTTCGAGGGTGGGAACACTGAAGCTTTCTTT | CAGGGFEGGNTEAFF
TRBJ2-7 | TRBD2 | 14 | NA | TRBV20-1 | TGCAGTGCGAGAGGACTAGCGGAGATCTACGAGCAGTACTTC | CSARGLAEIYEQYF
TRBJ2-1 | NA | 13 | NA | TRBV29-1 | TGCAGCGTCGCTACTAGCATCTCTGGTGAGCAGTTCTTC | CSVATSISGEQFF
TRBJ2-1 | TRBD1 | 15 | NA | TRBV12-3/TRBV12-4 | TGTGCCAGCAGTCCCAGACAGGGAACGAACAATGAGCAGTTCTTC | CASSPRQGTNNEQFF
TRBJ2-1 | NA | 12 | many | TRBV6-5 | TGTGCCAGCAGTTGGGGTTACAATGAGCAGTTCTTC | CASSWGYNEQFF
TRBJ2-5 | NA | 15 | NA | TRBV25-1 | TGTGCCAGCAGTGATTACGCCAGGGACCAAGAGACCCAGTACTTC | CASSDYARDQETQYF
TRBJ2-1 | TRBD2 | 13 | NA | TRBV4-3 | TGCGCCAGCGCAGCGGGAGGGTGGGATGAGCAGTTCTTC | CASAAGGWDEQFF
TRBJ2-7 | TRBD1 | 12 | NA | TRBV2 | TGTGCCAGCAGTGGACAGGGTTACGAGCAGTACTTC | CASSGQGYEQYF
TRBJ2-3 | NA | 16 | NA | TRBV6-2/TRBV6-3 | TGTGCCAGCAGTTACTCGCGGACAGTGAGGACAGATACGCAGTATTTT | CASSYSRTVRTDTQYF
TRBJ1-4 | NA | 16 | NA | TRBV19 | TGTGCCAGTAGTATGGCCCATGCAACAGGGAGTGAAAAACTGTTTTTT | CASSMAHATGSEKLFF
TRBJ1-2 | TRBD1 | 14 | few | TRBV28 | TGTGCCAGCAGGTCTGGACAGGTTAGCTATGGCTACACCTTC | CASRSGQVSYGYTF
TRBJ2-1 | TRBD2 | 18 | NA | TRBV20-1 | TGCAGTGCTAGGGAGGGACTAGCGGGACTTCGCTCCTACAATGAGCAGTTCTTC | CSAREGLAGLRSYNEQFF
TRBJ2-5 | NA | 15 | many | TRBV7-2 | TGTGCCAGCAGTACTATTCCCGTCGGACTCATGGCCCAGTACTTC | CASSTIPVGLMAQYF
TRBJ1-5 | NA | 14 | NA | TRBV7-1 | TGTGCCAGCAGCACCTGGGATATCAATCAGCCCCAGCATTTT | CASSTWDINQPQHF
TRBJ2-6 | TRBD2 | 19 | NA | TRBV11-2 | TGTGCCAGCAACCCCGGACTAGCGGGACGCAAGCGGGGGGCCAACGTCCTGACTTTC | CASNPGLAGRKRGANVLTF
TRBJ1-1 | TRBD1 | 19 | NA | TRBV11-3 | TGTGCCAGCAGCACGATCAGGACAGGGTGGGTGGGCACCAACACTGAAGCTTTCTTT | CASSTIRTGWVGTNTEAFF
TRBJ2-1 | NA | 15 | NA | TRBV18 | TGTGCCAGCTCACCACCAGGCCAGGCCTACAATGAGCAGTTCTTC | CASSPPGQAYNEQFF
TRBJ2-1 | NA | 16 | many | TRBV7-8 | TGTGCCAGCAGCTTAGTTGGGGGGGCCTCCTACAATGAGCAGTTCTTC | CASSLVGGASYNEQFF
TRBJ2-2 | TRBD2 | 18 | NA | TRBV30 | TGTGCCTGGAGTCCCCTTCGAACGACTAGCGGGAGAACCGGGGAGCTGTTTTTT | CAWSPLRTTSGRTGELFF
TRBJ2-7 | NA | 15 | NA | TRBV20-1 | TGCAGTGCTAGACCGACGCGGGGCCACTCCTACGAGCAGTACTTC | CSARPTRGHSYEQYF
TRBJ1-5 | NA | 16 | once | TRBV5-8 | TGTGCCAGCAGCTTCAACCGGGGAGGCGGCAATCAGCCCCAGCATTTT | CASSFNRGGGNQPQHF